The rows below give T cell receptor beta chains drawn from one sample of a study of blood T cell repertoires in COVID-19. Measured with immunoSEQ multiplex PCR; TCRdb has only the in-frame clones, and not every one. The repertoire consists of 110,000 to 150,000 clones, with 78% occurring once and the leading ten covering less than 2%. The sequencing input was peripheral blood. The receptors stem from a woman aged 55-69 years with acute or convalescent COVID-19. Each CDR3 is given with its conserved first and last residue. A D gene is named only where the DNA matches it firmly. The listing skips clone size in some rows; elsewhere it reads once, few, many or a size class.

j_call v_call d_call clone_size cdr3_aa cdr3_nt
TRBJ2-1 TRBV29-1 TRBD2 . CSVDGLAGVGSYNEQFF TGCAGCGTTGATGGACTAGCGGGAGTTGGCTCCTACAATGAGCAGTTCTTC
TRBJ2-7 TRBV25-1 . few CASSDIHREIYEQYF TGTGCCAGCAGTGATATACACAGGGAAATCTACGAGCAGTACTTC
TRBJ2-2 TRBV7-9 . . CASSRDRFYTGELFF TGTGCCAGCAGCCGAGACAGGTTTTACACCGGGGAGCTGTTTTTT
TRBJ2-3 TRBV21-1 . . CAKEKGTSGTDTQYF TGTGCCAAAGAAAAGGGGACTAGCGGCACAGATACGCAGTATTTT
TRBJ1-6 TRBV28 TRBD1 . CASSFRDRGDSPLHF TGTGCCAGCAGTTTTAGGGACAGGGGTGATTCACCCCTCCACTTT
TRBJ1-4 TRBV6-5 . few CASRGYLSGEKLFF TGTGCCAGCAGAGGCTATCTCTCAGGGGAAAAACTGTTTTTT
TRBJ2-5 TRBV7-8 . . CASSLNRLVWETQYF TGTGCCAGCAGCTTAAACCGACTAGTATGGGAGACCCAGTACTTC
TRBJ2-5 TRBV21-1 . . CASSIKEGTKGTRETQYF TGTGCCAGCAGCATAAAGGAGGGAACCAAAGGCACGAGGGAGACCCAGTACTTC
TRBJ2-2 TRBV10-3 TRBD2 . CAISGEREVNTGELFF TGTGCCATCAGTGGGGAGCGGGAAGTAAACACCGGGGAGCTGTTTTTT
TRBJ2-7 TRBV19 TRBD1 . CATSTGPGEQYF TGTGCCACCTCGACAGGGCCCGGCGAGCAGTACTTC
TRBJ2-1 TRBV10-2 TRBD2 . CASSESSGSSAEQFF TGCGCCAGCAGTGAGTCTAGCGGGAGTTCGGCTGAGCAGTTCTTC
TRBJ2-4 TRBV11-2 TRBD2 . CAPSRWGGEFQYF TGTGCCCCCAGCCGCTGGGGGGGGGAGTTTCAGTACTTC
TRBJ1-4 TRBV5-1 . . CASSLDPGGWNEKLFF TGCGCCAGCAGCTTGGACCCCGGGGGATGGAATGAAAAACTGTTTTTT
TRBJ2-7 TRBV14 . . CASSAGVYEQYF TGTGCCAGCTCGGCAGGGGTCTACGAGCAGTACTTC
TRBJ2-1 TRBV10-2 TRBD2 few CASSPGLDYNEQFF TGCGCCAGCAGTCCGGGACTAGATTACAATGAGCAGTTCTTC
TRBJ2-1 TRBV24-1 . . CATSATLGNEQFF TGTGCCACCAGTGCAACCCTAGGAAATGAGCAGTTCTTC
TRBJ1-6 TRBV5-1 TRBD1 . CASSFGQGGVSYNSPLHF TGCGCCAGCAGCTTTGGACAGGGAGGGGTCTCCTATAATTCACCCCTCCACTTT
TRBJ2-7 TRBV14 TRBD2 medium-sized CASSPLALGYEQYF TGTGCCAGCAGCCCACTAGCGTTGGGCTACGAGCAGTACTTC
TRBJ2-1 TRBV5-4 TRBD2 . CASSSGLAGGNNEQFF TGTGCCAGCAGCTCCGGACTAGCGGGAGGCAACAATGAGCAGTTCTTC
TRBJ2-7 TRBV7-9 . . CASSRGSAYEQYF TGTGCCAGCAGCCGGGGGTCCGCCTACGAGCAGTACTTC
TRBJ2-1 TRBV4-1 . . CASSQYKGLGEQFF TGCGCCAGCAGCCAATACAAAGGTCTAGGTGAGCAGTTCTTC
TRBJ2-2 TRBV5-8 . . CASKTGTHPTGELFF TGTGCCAGCAAGACCGGGACACATCCTACCGGGGAGCTGTTTTTT
TRBJ1-1 TRBV7-6 TRBD1 . CASSLELQGARTEAFF TGTGCCAGCAGCTTAGAACTACAGGGGGCACGGACTGAAGCTTTCTTT
TRBJ2-7 TRBV19 . once CASSMWTPEQGSEQYF TGTGCCAGTAGTATGTGGACTCCGGAGCAGGGGAGCGAGCAGTACTTC
TRBJ2-7 TRBV28 TRBD1 . CASNTRRDRGRRSITYEQYF TGTGCCAGCAACACCCGCCGGGACAGGGGACGAAGGAGTATAACCTACGAGCAGTACTTC
TRBJ1-5 TRBV5-1 TRBD1 . CASSLGTGDNQPQHF TGCGCCAGCAGCTTGGGGACAGGGGACAATCAGCCCCAGCATTTT
TRBJ2-3 TRBV11-2 . . CASSLLVSGGERVDTQYF TGTGCCAGCAGCTTATTAGTCTCGGGCGGGGAGAGGGTAGATACGCAGTATTTT
TRBJ2-1 TRBV30 TRBD1 . CAWAPGQGAYNEQFF TGTGCCTGGGCCCCGGGACAGGGGGCTTACAATGAGCAGTTCTTC
TRBJ2-5 TRBV3-1/TRBV3-2 . . CASSQGVGRETQYF TGTGCCAGCAGTCAAGGGGTAGGGAGAGAGACCCAGTACTTC
TRBJ2-3 TRBV29-1 . few CSVEEMGAGGTDTQYF TGCAGCGTTGAAGAGATGGGCGCTGGTGGGACAGATACGCAGTATTTT
TRBJ2-7 TRBV3-1/TRBV3-2 . . CASSPIRTAFEQYF TGTGCCAGCAGCCCTATCCGGACTGCTTTTGAGCAGTACTTC
TRBJ1-5 TRBV6-5 . . CASTEDGGGNQPQHF TGTGCCAGCACCGAAGATGGAGGCGGCAATCAGCCCCAGCATTTT
TRBJ2-1 TRBV2 . . CASSVLQYNEQFF TGTGCCAGCAGTGTGTTACAGTACAATGAGCAGTTCTTC
TRBJ2-7 TRBV5-1 . . CASRPADLTREEQYF TGCGCCAGCAGGCCCGCGGATCTTACGAGAGAGGAGCAGTACTTC
TRBJ2-1 TRBV6-1 . . CASSEGGHSYNEQFF TGTGCCAGCAGTGAGGGGGGTCACTCCTACAATGAGCAGTTCTTC
TRBJ2-1 TRBV15 TRBD2 . CATSRPGGGRTNEQFF TGTGCCACCAGCAGACCGGGGGGCGGGAGGACCAATGAGCAGTTCTTC
TRBJ1-6 TRBV6-5 . . CASSKGVPLHF TGTGCCAGCAGTAAGGGGGTACCCCTCCACTTT
TRBJ2-1 TRBV6-1 . . CASSEVTTRTYNEQFF TGTGCCAGCAGTGAGGTGACTACCCGTACCTACAATGAGCAGTTCTTC
TRBJ2-7 TRBV27 . few CASSLGQHYEQYF TGTGCCAGCAGTTTAGGACAACACTACGAGCAGTACTTC
TRBJ2-6 TRBV5-6 . . CASSLGGTGANVLTF TGTGCCAGCAGCTTGGGAGGAACTGGGGCCAACGTCCTGACTTTC
TRBJ2-5 TRBV19 TRBD2 . CASGGGAGFGETQYF TGTGCCAGTGGTGGGGGAGCGGGGTTCGGCGAGACCCAGTACTTC
TRBJ2-3 TRBV6-5 . . CASGPGFRTDTQYF TGTGCCAGCGGACCAGGGTTCCGCACAGATACGCAGTATTTT
TRBJ1-2 TRBV11-2 TRBD1 . CASSLGQGSGFYGYTF TGTGCCAGCAGCTTGGGACAGGGTAGCGGCTTCTATGGCTACACCTTC
TRBJ2-7 TRBV19 TRBD1 . CASTQGYEQYF TGTGCCAGTACACAGGGGTACGAGCAGTACTTC
TRBJ2-2 TRBV7-2 . . CASSLVAANTGELFF TGTGCCAGCAGCTTAGTGGCAGCGAACACCGGGGAGCTGTTTTTT
TRBJ2-1 TRBV4-1 TRBD2 . CASSQDEISGSLNEQFF TGCGCCAGCAGCCAAGATGAAATTAGCGGGAGTCTGAATGAGCAGTTCTTC
TRBJ2-3 TRBV28 . . CASSLSSPDTQYF TGTGCCAGCAGTTTATCCAGTCCAGATACGCAGTATTTT
TRBJ2-1 TRBV7-2 TRBD2 . CASSLVSGRFYEQFF TGTGCCAGCAGCTTAGTTAGCGGGAGGTTCTATGAGCAGTTCTTC
TRBJ2-7 TRBV5-1 TRBD1 . CASSLAWTGPYEQYF TGCGCCAGCAGCTTGGCCTGGACAGGTCCCTACGAGCAGTACTTC
TRBJ2-1 TRBV19 TRBD2 . CASSLTRTSGIYNEQFF TGTGCCAGTAGTCTCACCCGGACTAGCGGGATCTACAATGAGCAGTTCTTC
TRBJ1-6 TRBV5-4 TRBD1 . CASKGQGEESPLHF TGTGCCAGCAAAGGACAGGGAGAAGAATCACCCCTCCACTTT